This paragraph reports one T cell receptor (delta chain). This clone is considered large (0.1 to 1%). What antigen it recognizes has not been identified. No qualities accompany the bases; no much larger clone lies one base away. This entry is derived from a study of fetal and pediatric gammadelta thymocytes (dated 2022 in TCRdb). At the level of the whole study: The bulk gammadelta thymocyte repertoires combined previously published and newly generated, unpublished data and were used to strengthen a single-cell study of gammadelta thymocyte development. The bulk gammadelta thymocyte repertoire set covered approximately 10 subjects in total, 3 fetal thymus donors and 7 pediatric thymus donors. Previously published data (refs 27,28) and unpublished data were combined in the bulk gammadelta thymocyte repertoires. Bulk TCR repertoire data were added to increase subject numbers and strengthen the CDR3 publicity analysis.

TCRdb lists the instrument as Illumina MiSeq. As for how the authors treated the data: For publicity analysis, the Vgamma9Vdelta2 and nonVgamma9Vdelta2 bulk CDR3 files were merged for each subject into one combined repertoire per subject. Using base R and dplyr, each CDR3 amino acid sequence was checked across 9 single-cell datasets and fewer than 13 bulk repertoires to give a publicity score ranging from 0 to 19. TCRdb recomputed clones from the public reads with CATT; identical DNA rows were then combined. V and J calls and clone size were set by TCRdb, not the authors. Across this sample there are 1,500 to 2,000 delta-chain clones, with around 15% seen only once. Together, the top ten hold over 6.5% of the sample. What the research found in general, with its limitations: Fetal gammadelta thymocyte repertoires were previously reported to be enriched for TRDV2, TRGV8 and TRGV9 usage, low N additions and public CDR3s compared with post-natal repertoires.

Thymocytes were stained with Zombie NIR viability dye and antibodies against CD3 (UCHT1), TCRgammadelta (11F2), TCRVgamma9 (IMMU360) and TCRVdelta2 (IMMU389). Bulk TRD and TRG CDR3 repertoires were generated separately from sorted Vgamma9Vdelta2 and nonVgamma9Vdelta2 gammadelta thymocytes of human fetal and pediatric thymuses. In Belgium, pediatric thymus tissue was obtained from children undergoing cardiac surgery. The ages of the pediatric thymus donors in the study ranged between roughly 1 and 11 years. As previously described, thymic cell suspensions were prepared from both fetal and post-natal thymuses. CD3+ gammadeltaTCR+ Vgamma9+ Vdelta2+ cells were sorted as Vgamma9Vdelta2 thymocytes. Cell sorting was done on a FACS Aria III cell sorter (BD Biosciences). V is clipped by 0 bases and J by 5 bases, and the sequence between their germline boundaries is 15 bases long. From cysteine to phenylalanine, the CDR3 is 15 amino acids long. Solely the CDR3 DNA is kept, with 45 bases framed from the first base. CDR1 and CDR2 are read off the germline V gene as GEAIGNYY and EKD.

The clonotype originates from a child who underwent cardiac surgery and was recorded as healthy. The chain was built from TRDV2 and TRDJ1; the D gene is perhaps TRDD3, on 6 matching bases. Specimen: Vgamma9Vdelta2 gamma-delta T cells from the thymus. The cell subset or site label on this specimen signifies: sorted CD3+gammadeltaTCR+Vgamma9+Vdelta2+ thymocytes. The CDR3 in this case is CACDTGRDMLDKLIF. The DNA sequence reads TGTGCCTGTGACACCGGGAGGGATATGTTAGATAAACTCATCTTT.